These T cell receptor beta chains were read from a single sample in a study of blood T cells in healthy people across ages. TCRdb reprocessed the 5' RACE reads with MiXCR, giving one entry per CDR3 protein. In the table there are 750,000 or so distinct CDR3 sequences, 20% to 30% of which are singletons. The same sample was also studied in work on T cells of mothers and their children.

The sample taken for sequencing was blood. The receptor source for this set is a boy younger than 18 in good health. Both conserved end residues are part of each CDR3. Each record gives: V gene, D gene, CDR3 length, CDR3 protein. D genes are given only for firm matches.

TRBV11-2	-	16	CASSLDSRWLNTEALF
TRBV5-1	-	14	CASSLDRTIYGYTF
TRBV4-1	-	12	CASRGGPETQYF
TRBV28	TRBD2	14	CASSFGLAGDEQYF
TRBV10-3	TRBD2	15	CAISRTGTRQDEQFF
TRBV24-1	-	13	CALWKDANYGYTF
TRBV2	-	14	CASSEVGGSLEQYF
TRBV29-1	TRBD2	14	CSVEKAGVGDEQFF
TRBV6-2/TRBV6-3	-	10	CATGPYEQYF
TRBV6-1	-	14	CASSDPGRDEKLFF
TRBV7-7	TRBD2	17	CASSLSGLAGGQETQYF
TRBV28	TRBD1	15	CASSFRDRGDQPQHF
TRBV29-1	-	14	CSVVVRGPKETQYF
TRBV12-3/TRBV12-4	-	12	CATQSDDEEQFF
TRBV3-1	TRBD2	16	CASSQSLAEPDYEQYF
TRBV12-3/TRBV12-4	-	13	CASSLAPDRWQFF
TRBV4-1	-	13	CASSQDRPETQYF
TRBV12-3/TRBV12-4	-	14	CASSSAGGTGELFF
TRBV6-1	-	11	CASSVYTEAFF
TRBV15	TRBD2	17	CATSRDNSGPDFGTQYF
TRBV28	-	16	CASRRFHRFMNTEAFF
TRBV29-1	-	13	CSVYGAISYEQYF
TRBV4-3	-	16	CASSHGRTASPYEQYF
TRBV5-1	-	16	CASSMISGFSTDTQYF
TRBV3-1	TRBD1	14	CASIPGGRNTEAFF
TRBV12-3/TRBV12-4	TRBD1	11	CASSWQGTANF
TRBV27	-	15	CASRRGAGTYNEQFF
TRBV2	TRBD2	14	CASSELAGAGELFF
TRBV3-1	TRBD1	15	CAGSQEDRGNYGYTF
TRBV12-3/TRBV12-4	-	14	CASSPTQEIYGYTF
TRBV7-6	TRBD2	15	CASRLTSGAYNEQFF
TRBV19	-	14	CASSTRGTGTEAFF
TRBV5-5	-	18	CASSFSELGGGLYNEQLF
TRBV28	-	13	CASSLSTVETQYF
TRBV20-1	TRBD1	13	CSVSRDRGYEQYF
TRBV5-1	TRBD2	17	CASSFSGTSGRRETQYF
TRBV28	-	14	CASSSGGARETQYF
TRBV5-6	-	16	CASSYSSTGPGDEQYF
TRBV5-1	-	15	CASSLPRNIGNEQFF
TRBV3-1	TRBD1	19	CASSHLRTGGSVSTDTQYF
TRBV10-1	-	12	CATGDSDYEQYF
TRBV12-3/TRBV12-4	-	17	CASSSFFRDMGWNEQFF
TRBV5-1	-	19	CASSPTRRTYYSSTDTQYF
TRBV19	TRBD1	14	CASTQGQGQETQYF
TRBV7-8	-	15	CASSLLGGLGNEQFF
TRBV6-6	TRBD2	15	CASSTTSGGTHEQFF
TRBV12-3/TRBV12-4	-	12	CASTVGSTEAFF
TRBV7-8	TRBD2	17	CASSLGVAGGRYNEQFF
TRBV14	TRBD1	17	CASSQDTGGQGAYEQYF
TRBV24-1	-	15	CATRKSGSYTDTQYF
TRBV6-6	-	12	CASRRALETQYF
TRBV5-1	-	15	CASSPDVPGTDTQYF
TRBV2	-	16	CASSERLQGGNQPQHF
TRBV28	TRBD2	17	CASRQTSGSSGANVLTF
TRBV14	TRBD2	13	CASSQARAGEQYF